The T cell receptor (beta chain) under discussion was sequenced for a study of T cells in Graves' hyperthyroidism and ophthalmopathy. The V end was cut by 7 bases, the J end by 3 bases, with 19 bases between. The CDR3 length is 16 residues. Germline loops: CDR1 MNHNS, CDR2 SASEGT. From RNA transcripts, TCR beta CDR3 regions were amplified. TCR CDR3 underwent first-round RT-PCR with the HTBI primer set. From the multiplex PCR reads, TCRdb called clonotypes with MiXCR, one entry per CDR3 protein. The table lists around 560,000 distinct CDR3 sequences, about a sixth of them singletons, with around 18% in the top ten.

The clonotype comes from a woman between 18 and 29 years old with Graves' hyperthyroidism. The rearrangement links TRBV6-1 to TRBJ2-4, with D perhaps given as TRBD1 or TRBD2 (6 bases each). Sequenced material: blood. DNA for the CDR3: TGTGCCAGCACCGACACGGGGGCTTCCGTCAAAAACATTCAGTACTTC. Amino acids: CASTDTGASVKNIQYF.